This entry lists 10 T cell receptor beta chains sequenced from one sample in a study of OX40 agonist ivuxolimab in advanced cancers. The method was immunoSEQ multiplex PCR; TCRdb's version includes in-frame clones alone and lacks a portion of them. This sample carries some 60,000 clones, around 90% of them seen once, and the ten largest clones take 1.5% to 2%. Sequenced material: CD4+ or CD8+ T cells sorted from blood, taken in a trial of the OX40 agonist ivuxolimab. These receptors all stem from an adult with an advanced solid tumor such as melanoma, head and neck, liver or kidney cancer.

In DNA form, the CDR3 reads TGTGCCAGCAGCCCAGGACAGGGCCAAGAGACCCAGTACTTC. Its protein product is CASSPGQGQETQYF. V gene TRBV7-9 combines with J gene TRBJ2-5, with TRBD1 identical over 8 bases. Germline V gene sequence: CDR1 SEHNR, CDR2 FQNEAQ (reference sequence). The junction had 3 bases not matched to a gene; V was cut back by 5 bases and J by 1 base. This CDR3 region has 14 residues.

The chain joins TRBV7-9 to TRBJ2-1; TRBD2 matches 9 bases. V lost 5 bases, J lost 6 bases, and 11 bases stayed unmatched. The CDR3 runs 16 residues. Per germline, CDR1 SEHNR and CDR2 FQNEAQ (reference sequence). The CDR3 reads CASSPRGRGGLNEQFF. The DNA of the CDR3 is TGTGCCAGCAGCCCGCGGGGGCGGGGGGGCCTCAATGAGCAGTTCTTC. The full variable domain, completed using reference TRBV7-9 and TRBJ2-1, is DTGVSQNPRHKITKRGQNVTFRCDPISEHNRLYWYRQTLGQGPEFLTYFQNEAQLEKSRLLSDRFSAERPKGSFSTLEIQRTEQGDSAMYLCASSPRGRGGLNEQFFGPGTRLTVL.

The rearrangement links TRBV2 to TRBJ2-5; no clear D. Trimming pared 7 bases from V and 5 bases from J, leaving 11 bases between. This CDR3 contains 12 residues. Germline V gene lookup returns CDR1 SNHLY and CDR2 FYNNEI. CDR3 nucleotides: TGTGCCAGCACCACTGTGGCGGAGACCCAGTACTTC. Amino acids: CASTTVAETQYF.

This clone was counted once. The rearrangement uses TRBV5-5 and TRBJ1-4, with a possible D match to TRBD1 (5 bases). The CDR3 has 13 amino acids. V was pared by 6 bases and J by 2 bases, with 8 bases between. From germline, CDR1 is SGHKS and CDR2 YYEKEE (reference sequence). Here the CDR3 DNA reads TGTGCCAGCAAAGGGGTGACTAATGAAAAACTGTTTTTT. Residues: CASKGVTNEKLFF.

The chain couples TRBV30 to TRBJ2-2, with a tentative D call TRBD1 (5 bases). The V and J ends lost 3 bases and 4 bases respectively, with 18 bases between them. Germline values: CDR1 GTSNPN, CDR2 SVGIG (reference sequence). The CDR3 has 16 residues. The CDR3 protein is CAWSPEGVASTGELFF. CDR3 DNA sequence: TGTGCCTGGAGCCCTGAAGGGGTTGCGAGCACCGGGGAGCTGTTTTTT.

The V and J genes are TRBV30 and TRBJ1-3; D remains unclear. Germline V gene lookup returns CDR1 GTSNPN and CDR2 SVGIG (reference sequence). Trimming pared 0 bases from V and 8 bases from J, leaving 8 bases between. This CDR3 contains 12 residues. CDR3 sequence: CAWSVVKDTIYF. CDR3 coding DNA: TGTGCCTGGAGTGTAGTTAAGGACACCATATATTTT. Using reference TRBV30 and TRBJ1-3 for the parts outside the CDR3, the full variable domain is SQTIHQWPATLVQPVGSPLSLECTVEGTSNPNLYWYRQAAGRGLQLLFYSVGIGQISSEVPQNLSASRPQDRQFILSSKKLLLSDSGFYLCAWSVVKDTIYFGEGSWLTVV.

Written as DNA, the CDR3 is TGTGCCTGGGGTCGGGACAGGAGGTTTGAAGCTTTCTTT. Translated, it gives CAWGRDRRFEAFF. This chain uses TRBV30 with TRBJ1-1; 8 nucleotides agree with TRBD1. Germline-derived CDR1 and CDR2 are GTSNPN and SVGIG (reference sequence). After removal of 5 bases from V and 7 bases from J, the junction contained 9 bases not matched to a gene. The CDR3 is 13 residues long.

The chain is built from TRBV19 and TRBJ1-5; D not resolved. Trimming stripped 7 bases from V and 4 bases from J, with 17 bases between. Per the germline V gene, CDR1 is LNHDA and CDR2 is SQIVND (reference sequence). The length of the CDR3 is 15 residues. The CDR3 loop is CASTLMSRPNQPQHF. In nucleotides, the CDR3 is TGTGCCAGTACCTTGATGTCACGACCTAATCAGCCCCAGCATTTT.

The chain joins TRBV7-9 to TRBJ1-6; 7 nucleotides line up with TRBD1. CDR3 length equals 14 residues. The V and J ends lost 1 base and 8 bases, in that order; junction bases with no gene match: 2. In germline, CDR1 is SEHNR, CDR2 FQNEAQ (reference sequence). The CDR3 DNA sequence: TGTGCCAGCAGCTTAGGACAGGGCGATTCACCCCTCCACTTT. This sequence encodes CASSLGQGDSPLHF.

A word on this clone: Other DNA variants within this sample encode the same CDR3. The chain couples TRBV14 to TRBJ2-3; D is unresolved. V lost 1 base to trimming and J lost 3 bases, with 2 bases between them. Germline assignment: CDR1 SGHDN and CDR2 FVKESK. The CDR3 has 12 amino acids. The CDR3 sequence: CASSQVTDTQYF. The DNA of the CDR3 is TGTGCCAGCAGCCAAGTTACAGATACGCAGTATTTT.